This T cell receptor (beta chain) was retrieved from a study of cytomegalovirus exposure and HLA in healthy donors. Study information: An early release of data contained around 80 million unique TCRs, which came from HLA-typed donors.

The CDR3 is 16 residues long. Germline V gene lookup returns CDR1 MNHEY and CDR2 SVGAGI. V dropped 4 bases and J dropped 1 base, with 16 bases sitting between them. Regarding the study as a whole: Analyzed later, association rates of TCRs varied across HLA loci, with DRB1 most and HLA-C fewest. Common viral pathogens seemed, in a later analysis, to connect with several of the most significant clusters. Among the sequence variants, a highly shared cluster was likely an artifact of sequencing.

With regard to this clone: As yet, its antigen is unknown.

With 60 Vbeta and 13 Jbeta primers, the PCR was carried out. Here immunoSEQ multiplex PCR was the method, and the copy in TCRdb shows in-frame clones only, minus some. Of about 120,000 clones in the sample, roughly 80% were seen once. Sequenced: PBMCs. This TCR was sampled from a man younger than 35 in good health and CMV-seronegative. V usage is TRBV6-5 and J usage is TRBJ2-5; possible D gene TRBD2, 5 bases. The CDR3 reads CASSSSLPGFQETQYF. The CDR3 nucleotides read TGTGCCAGCAGTTCATCATTACCGGGATTCCAAGAGACCCAGTACTTC.